The T cell receptor beta chain described here comes from a study of OX40 agonist ivuxolimab in advanced cancers. For the study at large: Mean age approximately 61 years, range 23 to 79; around 80% male.

Samples of blood were obtained at baseline, on cycle 4 day 1, and on cycle 7 day 1. Clones were read by immunoSEQ multiplex PCR, and TCRdb kept only the in-frame ones, dropping some. This sample has 65,000 to 95,000 clones; approximately 89% occur once, and the top ten carry around 0.18%. CDR3 length: 11 amino acids. Germline CDR1 reads MNHEY; CDR2 reads SVGAGI. V gave up 5 bases and J gave up 9 bases, with 8 bases separating them. This chain links TRBV6-5 with TRBJ2-1, with TRBD1 as a possible D gene (6 bases). This sequence originates from an adult with an advanced solid tumor such as melanoma, head and neck, liver or kidney cancer. The source material was CD4+ or CD8+ T cells sorted from blood, sampled in a trial of the OX40 agonist ivuxolimab. Here the CDR3 DNA reads TGTGCCAGCAGTCAGGGGATTGAGCAGTTCTTC. This encodes CASSQGIEQFF.